Detailed here is one T cell receptor beta chain. The record originates from a study of blood T cell repertoires in COVID-19. On the study more broadly: Samples came from the United States, Italy and Spain, spanning acute and convalescent COVID-19.

From germline, CDR1 is SGHVS and CDR2 FNYEAQ. The CDR3 has 13 residues. V lost 5 bases and J lost 6; bases outside the gene matches: 4. As originally analysed: How many nucleated cells were present was estimated from reference gene primer amplification. Assay: immunoSEQ multiplex PCR; the TCRdb copy retains only in-frame clones and omits some. The V and J calls and clone size are taken from that table; D and trimming were inferred from the DNA. The table shows about 190,000 clones, with 70% to 90% occurring only once. Sequenced material: peripheral blood. The sequence was collected from a middle-aged woman who had recovered from COVID-19. This chain links TRBV7-6 with TRBJ2-3, with TRBD1 identical over 8 bases. CDR3 amino acids: CASSPRQGDTQYF. In DNA form, the CDR3 reads TGTGCCAGCAGCCCCCGACAGGGGGATACGCAGTATTTT.